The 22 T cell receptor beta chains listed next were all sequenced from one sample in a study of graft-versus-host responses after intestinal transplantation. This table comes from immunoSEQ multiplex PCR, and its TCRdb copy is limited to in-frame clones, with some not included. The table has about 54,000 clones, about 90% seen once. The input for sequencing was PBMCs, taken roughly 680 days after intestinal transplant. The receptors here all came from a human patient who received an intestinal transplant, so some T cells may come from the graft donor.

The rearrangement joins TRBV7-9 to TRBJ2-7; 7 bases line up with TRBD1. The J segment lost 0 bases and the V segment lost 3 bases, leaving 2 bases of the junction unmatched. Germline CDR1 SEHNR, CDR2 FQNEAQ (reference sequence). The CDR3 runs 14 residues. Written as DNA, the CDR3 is TGTGCCAGCAGCTTGGCAGGGGGCTCCTACGAGCAGTACTTC. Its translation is CASSLAGGSYEQYF.

CDR3 region: CASSSLQGAGTEAFF. Here the CDR3 DNA reads TGCGCCAGCAGCTCCCTACAGGGGGCAGGCACTGAAGCTTTCTTT. V and J are TRBV5-1 and TRBJ1-1; TRBD1 aligns across 9 bases. Trimming cost V 3 bases and J 4 bases; bases outside gene matches: 7. Germline lookup yields CDR1 SGHRS and CDR2 YFSETQ. The CDR3 has 15 amino acids.

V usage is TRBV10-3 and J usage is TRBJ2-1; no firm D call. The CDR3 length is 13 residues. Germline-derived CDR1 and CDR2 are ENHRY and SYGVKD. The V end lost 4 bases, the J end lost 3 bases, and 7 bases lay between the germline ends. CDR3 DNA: TGTGCCATCAGTGGGAACAGCTACAATGAGCAGTTCTTC. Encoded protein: CAISGNSYNEQFF.

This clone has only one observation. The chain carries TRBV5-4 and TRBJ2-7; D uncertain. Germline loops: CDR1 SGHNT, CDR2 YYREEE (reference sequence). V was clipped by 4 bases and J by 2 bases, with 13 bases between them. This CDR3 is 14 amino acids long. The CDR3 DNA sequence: TGTGCCAGCAGCCAAACCCCTGGAACCTACGAGCAGTACTTC. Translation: CASSQTPGTYEQYF.

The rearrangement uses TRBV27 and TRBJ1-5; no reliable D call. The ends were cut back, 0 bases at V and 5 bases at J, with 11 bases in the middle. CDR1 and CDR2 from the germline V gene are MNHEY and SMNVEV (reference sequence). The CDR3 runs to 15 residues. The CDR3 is CASSLSPGPDQPQHF. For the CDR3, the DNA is TGTGCCAGCAGTTTATCCCCCGGGCCCGATCAGCCCCAGCATTTT.

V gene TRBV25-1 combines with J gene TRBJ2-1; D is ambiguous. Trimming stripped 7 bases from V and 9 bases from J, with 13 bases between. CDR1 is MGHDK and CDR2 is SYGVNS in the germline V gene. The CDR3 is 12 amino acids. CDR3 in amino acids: CASIHGWGEQFF. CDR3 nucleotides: TGTGCCAGCATCCATGGTTGGGGTGAGCAGTTCTTC.

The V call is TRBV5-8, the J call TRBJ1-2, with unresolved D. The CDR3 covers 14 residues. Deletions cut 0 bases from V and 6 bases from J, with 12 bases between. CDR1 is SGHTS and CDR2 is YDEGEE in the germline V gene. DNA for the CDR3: TGTGCCAGCAGCTTGGCCGGGGTCGTAGATGGCTACACCTTC. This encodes CASSLAGVVDGYTF.

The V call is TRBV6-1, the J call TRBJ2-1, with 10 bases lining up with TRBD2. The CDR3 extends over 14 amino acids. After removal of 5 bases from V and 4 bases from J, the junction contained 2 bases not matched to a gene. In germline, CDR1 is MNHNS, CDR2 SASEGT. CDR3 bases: TGTGCCAGCAGTTCACTAGCGGGGTACAATGAGCAGTTCTTC. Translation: CASSSLAGYNEQFF.

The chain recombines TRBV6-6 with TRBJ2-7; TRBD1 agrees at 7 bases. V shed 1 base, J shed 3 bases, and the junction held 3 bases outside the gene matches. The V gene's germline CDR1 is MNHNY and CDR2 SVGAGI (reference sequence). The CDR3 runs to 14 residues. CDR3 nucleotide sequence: TGTGCCAGCAGTTACTGGGACAGAGTCTACGAGCAGTACTTC. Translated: CASSYWDRVYEQYF.

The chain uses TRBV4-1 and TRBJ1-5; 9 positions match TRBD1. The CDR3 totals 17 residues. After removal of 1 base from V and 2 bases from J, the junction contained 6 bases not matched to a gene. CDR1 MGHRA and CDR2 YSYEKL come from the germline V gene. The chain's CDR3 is CASSQAGQGFGNQPQHF. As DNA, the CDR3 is TGCGCCAGCAGCCAAGCGGGACAGGGTTTCGGCAATCAGCCCCAGCATTTT.

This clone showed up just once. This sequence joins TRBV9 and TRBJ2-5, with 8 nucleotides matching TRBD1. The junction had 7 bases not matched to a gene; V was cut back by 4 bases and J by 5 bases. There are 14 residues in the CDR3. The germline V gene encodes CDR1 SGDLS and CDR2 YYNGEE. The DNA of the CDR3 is TGTGCCAGCAGCATGCGACAGGGGCGGGAGACCCAGTACTTC. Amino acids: CASSMRQGRETQYF. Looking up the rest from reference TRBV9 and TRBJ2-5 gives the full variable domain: DSGVTQTPKHLITATGQRVTLRCSPRSGDLSVYWYQQSLDQGLQFLIQYYNGEERAKGNILERFSAQQFPDLHSELNLSSLELGDSALYFCASSMRQGRETQYFGPGTRLLVL.

The CDR3: CASSRDTEAFF. In DNA form, the CDR3 reads TGTGCCAGCAGCCGGGACACTGAAGCTTTCTTT. The V gene is TRBV7-2, the J gene TRBJ1-1, with D hard to call. V gave up 5 bases and J gave up 3 bases, with 4 bases separating them. The CDR3 consists of 11 residues. The germline gives CDR1 SGHTA, CDR2 FQGNSA.

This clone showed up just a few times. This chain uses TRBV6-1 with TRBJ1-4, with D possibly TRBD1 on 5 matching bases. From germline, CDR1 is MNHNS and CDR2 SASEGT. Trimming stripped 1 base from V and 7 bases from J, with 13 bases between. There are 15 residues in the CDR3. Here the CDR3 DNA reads TGTGCCAGCAGTGAAGATGGGGGATCGGGTGAAAAACTGTTTTTT. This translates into CASSEDGGSGEKLFF.

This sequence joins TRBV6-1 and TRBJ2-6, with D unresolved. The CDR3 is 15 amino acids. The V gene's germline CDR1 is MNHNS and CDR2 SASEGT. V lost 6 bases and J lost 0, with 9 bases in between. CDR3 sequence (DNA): TGTGCCAGCAGAAAAGAGAGCTCTGGGGCCAACGTCCTGACTTTC. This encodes CASRKESSGANVLTF.

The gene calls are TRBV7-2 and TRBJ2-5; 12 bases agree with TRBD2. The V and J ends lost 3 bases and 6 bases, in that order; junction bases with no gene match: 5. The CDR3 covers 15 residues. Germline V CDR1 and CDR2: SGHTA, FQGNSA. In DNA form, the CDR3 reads TGTGCCAGCAGCTTCTCTAGCGGGGGGGGTCAGACCCAGTACTTC. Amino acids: CASSFSSGGGQTQYF.

The CDR3 loop is CASSVRQGSGELFF. DNA of the CDR3: TGTGCCAGCAGCGTAAGACAGGGCTCCGGGGAGCTGTTTTTT. V and J are TRBV9 and TRBJ2-2; 7 positions match TRBD1. Germline-derived CDR1 and CDR2 are SGDLS and YYNGEE. With V trimmed by 1 base and J by 6 bases, 3 bases remained unmatched. The CDR3 loop spans 14 amino acids.

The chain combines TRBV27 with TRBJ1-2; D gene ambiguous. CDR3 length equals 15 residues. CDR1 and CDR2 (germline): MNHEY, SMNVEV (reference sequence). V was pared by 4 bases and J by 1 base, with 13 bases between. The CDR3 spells CASSSRERLNYGYTF. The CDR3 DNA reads TGTGCCAGCAGTTCGAGGGAGAGACTTAACTATGGCTACACCTTC.

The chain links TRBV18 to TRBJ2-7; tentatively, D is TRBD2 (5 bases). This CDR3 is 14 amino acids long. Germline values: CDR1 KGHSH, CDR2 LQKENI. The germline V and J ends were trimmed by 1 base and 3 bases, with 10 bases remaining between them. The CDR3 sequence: CASSPRERGYEQYF. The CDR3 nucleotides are TGTGCCAGCTCACCACGCGAACGGGGCTACGAGCAGTACTTC.

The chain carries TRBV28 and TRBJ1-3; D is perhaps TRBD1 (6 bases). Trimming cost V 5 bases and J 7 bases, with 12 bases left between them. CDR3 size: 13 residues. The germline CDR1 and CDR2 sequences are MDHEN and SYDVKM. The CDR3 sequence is CASSRTTGNTIYF. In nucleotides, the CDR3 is TGTGCCAGCAGTAGGACTACAGGGAACACCATATATTTT.

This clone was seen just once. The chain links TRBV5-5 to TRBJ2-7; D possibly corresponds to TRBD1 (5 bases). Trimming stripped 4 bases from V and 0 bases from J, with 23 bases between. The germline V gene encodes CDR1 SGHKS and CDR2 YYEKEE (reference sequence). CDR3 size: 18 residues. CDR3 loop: CASSPPPLQDATSYEQYF. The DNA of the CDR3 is TGTGCCAGCAGCCCCCCCCCATTACAGGACGCAACCTCCTACGAGCAGTACTTC.

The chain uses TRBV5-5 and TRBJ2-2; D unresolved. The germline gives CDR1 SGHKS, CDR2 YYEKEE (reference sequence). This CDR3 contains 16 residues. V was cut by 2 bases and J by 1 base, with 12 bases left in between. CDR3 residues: CASSLRVTMNTGELFF. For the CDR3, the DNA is TGTGCCAGCAGCTTACGTGTGACAATGAACACCGGGGAGCTGTTTTTT.

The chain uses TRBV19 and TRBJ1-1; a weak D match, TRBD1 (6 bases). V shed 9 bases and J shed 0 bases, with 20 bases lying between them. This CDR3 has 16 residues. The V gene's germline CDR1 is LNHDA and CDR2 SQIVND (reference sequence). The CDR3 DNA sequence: TGTGCCAGCAAGAGCGCAGGGGCCGGGATGAACACTGAAGCTTTCTTT. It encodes CASKSAGAGMNTEAFF.